This T cell receptor (beta chain) is drawn from a study of blood T cell repertoires in COVID-19. About the study: Both acute and convalescent COVID-19 samples were obtained from the United States, Italy and Spain. PBMCs, B-cell-depleted T cells, or T cells were the source of the cDNA or gDNA that made up the material.

The germline V gene encodes CDR1 MNHEY and CDR2 SMNVEV (reference sequence). This CDR3 is built from 16 residues. The ends were cut back, 3 bases at V and 2 bases at J, with 17 bases in the middle. Some clones are missing from TCRdb's copy, which holds only in-frame ones; the method was immunoSEQ multiplex PCR. The profile shows roughly 57,000 clones, around 87% of them singletons. The sequence derives from a man aged 55 to 70 with active or convalescent COVID-19. The sample comprised peripheral blood. V usage is TRBV27 and J usage is TRBJ2-7; D uncertain. CDR3 sequence: CASSFIPHSPPYEQYF. The CDR3 DNA sequence: TGTGCCAGCAGTTTTATACCCCACTCTCCTCCCTACGAGCAGTACTTC.